A single sample gave rise to the 10 T cell receptor beta chains below, sequenced in a study of blood T cell repertoires in COVID-19. Sequencing was performed with immunoSEQ multiplex PCR; in TCRdb, only in-frame clones are kept and a portion is missing. The sample has under 85,000 clones; approximately 80% are singletons. Input material: peripheral blood. These receptors all stem from a man between 60 and 75 years old with active or convalescent COVID-19.

This chain joins TRBV19 and TRBJ2-7; 11 positions match TRBD1. The CDR3 totals 14 residues. V was clipped by 9 bases and J by 3 bases; unmatched bases: 7. Germline values: CDR1 LNHDA, CDR2 SQIVND (reference sequence). The CDR3 is CASRPGTGGYEQYF. In nucleotides, the CDR3 is TGTGCCAGCCGGCCCGGGACAGGGGGCTACGAGCAGTACTTC.

This clone was seen only a few times. The chain combines TRBV5-5 with TRBJ1-5; a possible D gene is TRBD1 (6 bases). Germline CDR1 reads SGHKS; CDR2 reads YYEKEE (reference sequence). The CDR3 sequence is 15 residues long. V lost 5 bases and J lost 0, with 12 bases in between. The CDR3 loop is CASRRDTDSNQPQHF. CDR3 in DNA: TGTGCCAGCAGGAGGGACACGGATAGCAATCAGCCCCAGCATTTT.

With regard to this clone: This CDR3 is also generated by other DNA sequences in the sample. This chain uses TRBV5-1 with TRBJ1-4; TRBD1 matches 11 bases. CDR1 and CDR2 (germline): SGHRS, YFSETQ. This CDR3 comprises 15 residues. Trimming removed 0 bases from V and 8 bases from J; junction bases left unmatched: 3. Here the CDR3 DNA reads TGCGCCAGCAGCTTGGCCGGGACAGGGGGAGAAAAACTGTTTTTT. This gives the protein CASSLAGTGGEKLFF.

The chain carries TRBV20-1 and TRBJ2-1; 8 nucleotides match TRBD2. CDR1 and CDR2 (germline): DFQATT, SNEGSKA (reference sequence). There are 16 residues in the CDR3. The trim removed 3 bases at V and 1 base at J, leaving 8 bases unmatched. The CDR3 spells CSASPIAGPSYNEQFF. In DNA form, the CDR3 reads TGCAGTGCTAGTCCCATAGCGGGGCCGTCCTACAATGAGCAGTTCTTC.

CDR3 in DNA: TGTGCCAGCAGCGCCGGACAGGGATCCTTATACTCTGGAAACACCATATATTTT. Its protein is CASSAGQGSLYSGNTIYF. The chain employs TRBV5-4 and TRBJ1-3; 8 bases agree with TRBD1. From germline, CDR1 is SGHNT and CDR2 YYREEE (reference sequence). V lost 4 bases, J lost 0 bases, and 12 bases stayed unmatched. There are 18 residues in the CDR3. The full variable domain, with the rest looked up from reference TRBV5-4 and TRBJ1-3, is ETGVTQSPTHLIKTRGQQVTLRCSSQSGHNTVSWYQQALGQGPQFIFQYYREEENGRGNFPPRFSGLQFPNYSSELNVNALELDDSALYLCASSAGQGSLYSGNTIYFGEGSWLTVV.

The chain links TRBV12-5 to TRBJ1-1; D call uncertain. CDR1 is LGHNT and CDR2 is FRNRAP in the germline V gene. The V and J ends lost 7 bases and 4 bases respectively, with 19 bases between them. This CDR3 is built from 15 residues. DNA for the CDR3: TGTGCTAGTGCCCCGGTGGGCCTCCGGGGCACTGAAGCTTTCTTT. Residues: CASAPVGLRGTEAFF.

The chain couples TRBV5-1 to TRBJ1-1, with D unresolved. The V end lost 3 bases, the J end lost 3 bases, and 12 bases lay between the germline ends. The CDR3 runs to 14 residues. Germline-derived CDR1 and CDR2 are SGHRS and YFSETQ. DNA for the CDR3: TGCGCCAGCAGCTCCACGGGGTCCTACACTGAAGCTTTCTTT. Its protein is CASSSTGSYTEAFF.

The genes are TRBV7-9 and TRBJ2-1, with 13 bases aligning to TRBD2. The V and J ends lost 5 bases and 2 bases, in that order; junction bases with no gene match: 9. CDR3 length equals 18 residues. Germline V gene data show CDR1 as SEHNR and CDR2 as FQNEAQ (reference sequence). The DNA for the CDR3 is TGTGCCAGCAGCGGCCGGACTAGCGGGGGTGAAGCCTACAATGAGCAGTTCTTC. Its protein product is CASSGRTSGGEAYNEQFF.

V gene TRBV7-9 combines with J gene TRBJ1-4; D unresolved. Germline V gene lookup returns CDR1 SEHNR and CDR2 FQNEAQ (reference sequence). The V end was cut by 5 bases, the J end by 5 bases, with 12 bases between. The CDR3 sequence is 14 residues long. Written as DNA, the CDR3 is TGTGCCAGCAGCCTAGAGACGGGAAATGAAAAACTGTTTTTT. Protein product: CASSLETGNEKLFF.

This clone was seen only once. The chain has TRBV4-1 and TRBJ2-7; possible D gene TRBD1, 6 bases. V was trimmed by 3 bases and J by 2 bases, leaving 8 bases between them. Germline-derived CDR1 and CDR2 are MGHRA and YSYEKL. The CDR3 contains 13 residues. The CDR3 here is CASSHQGTYEQYF. For the CDR3, the DNA is TGCGCCAGCAGCCACCAGGGGACCTACGAGCAGTACTTC.